A selection of T cell receptor beta chains follows, all from one sample in a study of OX40 agonist ivuxolimab in advanced cancers. Produced via immunoSEQ multiplex PCR; TCRdb's table is partial and in-frame only. Among fewer than 100,000 clones, around nine tenths were seen once, and the ten largest hold 5.5% to 6.5%. This specimen was CD4+ or CD8+ T cells sorted from blood, taken in a trial of the OX40 agonist ivuxolimab. The receptors shown here come from an adult with an advanced solid tumor such as melanoma, head and neck, liver or kidney cancer. The CDR3 runs from the conserved cysteine through the conserved F or W. The D gene is left open where the match is weak. Expanded clones get a size class; other rows say once, few or many, or leave the size out.

CDR3aa	CDR3nt	d_gene	v_gene	j_gene	abundance
CASSPRTGGTNYGYTF	TGCGCCAGCAGCCCACGGACAGGGGGGACTAACTATGGCTACACCTTC	TRBD1	TRBV5-1	TRBJ1-2	.
CASSLVSSSGNTIYF	TGCGCCAGCAGCTTGGTTAGCAGCTCTGGAAACACCATATATTTT	.	TRBV5-1	TRBJ1-3	.
CASSWGQNSPLHF	TGTGCCAGCAGCTGGGGACAAAATTCACCCCTCCACTTT	.	TRBV7-9	TRBJ1-6	.
CASSQPNLDYNEQFF	TGTGCCAGCAGCCAACCAAATCTAGATTACAATGAGCAGTTCTTC	.	TRBV4-2	TRBJ2-1	.
CASKGGLNYGYTF	TGTGCCAGCAAGGGCGGACTGAACTATGGCTACACCTTC	.	TRBV28	TRBJ1-2	.
CASSASGMNTEAFF	TGTGCCAGCAGTGCGTCCGGGATGAACACTGAAGCTTTCTTT	.	TRBV28	TRBJ1-1	.
CASSFLTQPQHF	TGTGCCAGCAGTTTCCTGACTCAGCCCCAGCATTTT	.	TRBV28	TRBJ1-5	.
CASSLVGLNTDTQYF	TGTGCCAGCAGCTTAGTTGGACTAAACACAGATACGCAGTATTTT	.	TRBV7-9	TRBJ2-3	.
CASSIEVQVIDFSNQPQHF	TGTGCCAGTAGTATAGAGGTCCAAGTTATAGACTTTAGCAATCAGCCCCAGCATTTT	.	TRBV19	TRBJ1-5	.
CAISTTSGNLMNEQFF	TGTGCCATCAGTACGACTAGCGGGAACTTAATGAATGAGCAGTTCTTC	TRBD2	TRBV10-3	TRBJ2-1	.
CASSSLGQRDRDNEQFF	TGTGCCAGCAGCTCCCTGGGGCAGCGAGATAGGGACAATGAGCAGTTCTTC	.	TRBV11-2	TRBJ2-1	.
CASSTTIMGRLTGELFF	TGTGCCAGCAGTACAACGATAATGGGGAGGTTAACCGGGGAGCTGTTTTTT	.	TRBV6-4	TRBJ2-2	.
CATSGGGQGKDHEQFF	TGTGCCACCAGCGGGGGGGGGCAGGGTAAGGACCATGAGCAGTTCTTC	.	TRBV15	TRBJ2-1	.
CASRRDGIMNTEAFF	TGCGCCAGCAGACGGGACGGTATTATGAACACTGAAGCTTTCTTT	.	TRBV5-1	TRBJ1-1	.
CASSPSVGEEQFF	TGTGCCAGCAGTCCCAGCGTGGGGGAGGAGCAGTTCTTC	.	TRBV7-9	TRBJ2-1	once
CASSEGTGKDTQYF	TGTGCCAGCAGTGAAGGGACAGGGAAAGATACGCAGTATTTT	TRBD1	TRBV6-1	TRBJ2-3	.
CASSPEQGTEAFF	TGTGCCAGCAGTCCAGAACAGGGGACTGAAGCTTTCTTT	TRBD1	TRBV2	TRBJ1-1	.
CASNGGAGTSGYEQYF	TGTGCCAGCAACGGGGGAGCCGGGACTAGCGGCTACGAGCAGTACTTC	TRBD2	TRBV9	TRBJ2-7	.
CASSFGRNTEAFF	TGTGCCAGCAGCTTTGGCAGGAACACTGAAGCTTTCTTT	.	TRBV7-7	TRBJ1-1	few
CASSATRSDTQYF	TGTGCCAGCAGTGCGACCAGGTCGGATACGCAGTATTTT	.	TRBV27	TRBJ2-3	.
CASSDSLGTQYF	TGTGCCAGCAGTGATAGTCTGGGGACCCAGTACTTC	.	TRBV6-4	TRBJ2-5	.
CASSVGLAGTNEQFF	TGTGCCAGCAGCGTAGGCCTAGCGGGAACCAATGAGCAGTTCTTC	TRBD2	TRBV9	TRBJ2-1	.
CASSIEVRGTLAKNIQYF	TGTGCCAGTAGTATAGAGGTACGGGGGACTTTAGCCAAAAACATTCAGTACTTC	.	TRBV19	TRBJ2-4	once